One and the same sample provided the 9 T cell receptor beta chains below, sequenced in a study of regulatory T cells in long-lasting Graves disease. Construction of TCR beta libraries relied on iRepertoire HTBI primers and on Arm-PCR targeting CDR3 regions. Each CDR3 protein gets one entry after TCRdb re-called the multiplex PCR reads with MiXCR. The sample lists 420,000 or so distinct CDR3 sequences; 23% were seen once. Described time point: persistent/refractory GD, antithyroid drugs over 5 years with positive TRAb. From PBMCs, RNA was extracted and then used to make the TCR library. The sample in question was peripheral blood mononuclear cells (PBMCs), obtained when the disease was refractory, from a patient treated with antithyroid drugs. These TCRs come from a female donor with Graves disease.

In this sample, this clonotype turned up many times. This chain links TRBV15 with TRBJ1-1; D gene uncertain. Germline V lookup: CDR1 LNHNV, CDR2 YYDKDF (reference sequence). This CDR3 contains 14 residues. The V end lost 0 bases, the J end lost 0 bases, and 5 bases lay between the germline ends. CDR3 residues: CATSREEVNTEAFF. The DNA of the CDR3 is TGTGCCACCAGCAGAGAGGAGGTGAACACTGAAGCTTTCTTT. The whole variable domain, filled in from reference TRBV15 and TRBJ1-1, reads DAMVIQNPRYQVTQFGKPVTLSCSQTLNHNVMYWYQQKSSQAPKLLFHYYDKDFNNEADTPDNFQSRRPNTSFCFLDIRSPGLGDTAMYLCATSREEVNTEAFFGQGTRLTVV.

This clonotype was seen a few times. This rearrangement joins TRBV24-1 to TRBJ2-1; D tentatively fits TRBD1 or TRBD2 (6 bases each). From germline, CDR1 is KGHDR and CDR2 SFDVKD. CDR3 size: 15 residues. Trimming removed 3 bases at V and 4 bases at J, with 12 bases between. CDR3: CATSDPRGRYNEQFF. CDR3 in DNA: TGTGCCACCAGTGATCCACGGGGGCGATACAATGAGCAGTTCTTC.

This clonotype was recorded many times. The gene calls are TRBV7-8 and TRBJ1-5; perhaps TRBD1 as D (5 bases). V lost 0 bases to trimming and J lost 6 bases, with 15 bases between them. The CDR3 has 16 amino acids. Germline V lookup: CDR1 SGHVS, CDR2 FQNEAQ. The CDR3 is CASSLAFRERFQPQHF. In nucleotides, the CDR3 is TGTGCCAGCAGCTTAGCGTTCAGGGAGCGTTTTCAGCCCCAGCATTTT.

Many counts were recorded for this clonotype. The chain combines TRBV6-5 with TRBJ2-7, with D unclear. Between the trimmed V and J ends, which lost 6 bases and 3 bases, there was a span of 15 bases. The CDR3 is 14 amino acids. Per germline, CDR1 MNHEY and CDR2 SVGAGI. This chain's CDR3 is CASSYQIQSYEQYF. CDR3 nucleotides: TGTGCCAGCAGCTACCAAATACAGAGCTACGAGCAGTACTTC.

Ten or more counts support this clonotype. This chain uses TRBV20-1 with TRBJ1-1; 7 positions match TRBD1. Germline V gene data show CDR1 as DFQATT and CDR2 as SNEGSKA (reference sequence). The V segment lost 3 bases and the J segment 4 bases; nucleotides outside the gene matches: 8. CDR3 size: 14 residues. DNA of the CDR3: TGCAGTGCTAGCCACAGGGGTGGTGGCACTGAAGCTTTCTTT. It codes for CSASHRGGGTEAFF.

This clonotype was observed a handful of times. V is TRBV9 and J is TRBJ2-7; D uncertain. V gave up 0 bases and J gave up 0 bases, with 10 bases separating them. This CDR3 is 15 amino acids long. The germline gives CDR1 SGDLS, CDR2 YYNGEE. CDR3 DNA sequence: TGTGCCAGCAGCGTAGATTGGTCGTACTCCTACGAGCAGTACTTC. This translates into CASSVDWSYSYEQYF.

In its sample, this clonotype was seen a few times. The chain carries TRBV19 and TRBJ2-7; 12 bases agree with TRBD2. Germline trimming cut 5 bases from V and 5 bases from J; bases unmatched to any gene: 7. CDR3 length: 15 amino acids. Germline V gene data show CDR1 as LNHDA and CDR2 as SQIVND (reference sequence). Here the CDR3 reads CASSGRLAGVNEQYF. CDR3 bases: TGTGCCAGTAGTGGACGACTAGCGGGAGTAAACGAGCAGTACTTC. Full variable domain (missing parts from reference TRBV19 and TRBJ2-7): DGGITQSPKYLFRKEGQNVTLSCEQNLNHDAMYWYRQDPGQGLRLIYYSQIVNDFQKGDIAEGYSVSREKKESFPLTVTSAQKNPTAFYLCASSGRLAGVNEQYFGPGTRLTVT.

The chain links TRBV11-2 to TRBJ2-3; TRBD2 agrees at 10 bases. V lost 8 bases to trimming and J lost 5 bases; unmatched junction nucleotides: 13. Per germline, CDR1 SGHAT and CDR2 FQNNGV. The CDR3 sequence is 16 residues long. CDR3 amino acids: CASLELRTSGRDTQYF. CDR3 coding DNA: TGTGCCAGCCTAGAGTTAAGGACTAGCGGTCGAGATACGCAGTATTTT.

Many counts were recorded for this clonotype. The rearrangement joins TRBV27 to TRBJ2-2; TRBD2 aligns across 10 bases. Germline V lookup: CDR1 MNHEY, CDR2 SMNVEV (reference sequence). With V trimmed by 6 bases and J by 4 bases, 5 bases remained unmatched. The CDR3 consists of 15 residues. CDR3 loop: CASSLTSGATGELFF. CDR3 coding DNA: TGTGCCAGCAGCTTAACTAGCGGGGCCACCGGGGAGCTGTTTTTT.